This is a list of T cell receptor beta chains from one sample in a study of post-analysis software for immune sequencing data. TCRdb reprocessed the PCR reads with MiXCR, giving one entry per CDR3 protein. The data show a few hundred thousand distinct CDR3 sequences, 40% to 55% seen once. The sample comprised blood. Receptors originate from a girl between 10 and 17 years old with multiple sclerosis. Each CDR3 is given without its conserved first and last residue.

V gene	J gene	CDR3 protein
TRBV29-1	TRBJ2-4	SVGLLVGRHPNIQY
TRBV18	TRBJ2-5	ASSPFPGYQETQY
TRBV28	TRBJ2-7	ASSYKGFEQY
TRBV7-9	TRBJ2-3	ASSLTTGTSGKADTQY
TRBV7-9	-	ASSYSGPYNEQY
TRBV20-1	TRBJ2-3	SARVRHRGTDTQY
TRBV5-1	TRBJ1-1	ASKGGADTEAF
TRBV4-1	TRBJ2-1	ASSQDARVLYNEQF
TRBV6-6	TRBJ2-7	ASRDGRANEQY
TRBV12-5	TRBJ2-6	ARKGGNVLT
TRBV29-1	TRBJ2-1	SVERAGGRGYEQF
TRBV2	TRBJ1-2	ASSEMQLNYGYT
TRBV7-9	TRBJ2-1	ASSLLRTRAYNEQF
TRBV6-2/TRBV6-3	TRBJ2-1	ASSYPGQGVRVNEQF
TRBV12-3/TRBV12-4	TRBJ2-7	ASSRQGDQTYEQY
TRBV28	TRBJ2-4	ASSLAGRWAKNIQY
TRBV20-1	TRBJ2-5	SAPHFKGVKTQY
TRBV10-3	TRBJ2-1	AIWTSGSHEQF
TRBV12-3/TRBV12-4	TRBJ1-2	ASSFMGQGEVGYT
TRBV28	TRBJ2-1	ASRGDNNEQF
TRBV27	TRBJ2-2	ASSPGTGGVGELF
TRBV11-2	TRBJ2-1	ASSLPAALSYNEQF
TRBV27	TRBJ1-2	ASSPAQPTGYA
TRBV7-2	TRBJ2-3	ASSYRTGSTDTQY
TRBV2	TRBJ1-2	ASTIDRGYGYT
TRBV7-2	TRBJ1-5	ASSFGRGRQPQH
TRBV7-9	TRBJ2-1	ASSLGPAGASDEQF
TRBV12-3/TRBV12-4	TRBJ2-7	ASSRRTGSDEQY
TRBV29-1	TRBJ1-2	SVARGLANYGYT
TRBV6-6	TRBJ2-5	ASRGGGGEQY
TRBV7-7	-	ASSPLQGSETQY
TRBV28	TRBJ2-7	ASSLKGPASEQY
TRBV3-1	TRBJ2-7	ASSPTLAGGAYEQY
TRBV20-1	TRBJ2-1	SAYWSFNEQF
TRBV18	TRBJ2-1	ASSPRVAGGNEQF
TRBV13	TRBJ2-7	ASSLGSGGSAYEQY
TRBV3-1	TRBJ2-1	ASSPGGRGSGNEQF
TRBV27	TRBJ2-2	ASTGQEAGELF
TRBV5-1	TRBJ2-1	ASSPGLAPGEQF
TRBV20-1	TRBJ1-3	SAGTGPSGNTIY
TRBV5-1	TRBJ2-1	ASSLYSKVGTYNEQF
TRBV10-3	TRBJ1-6	AIRGARDSKSSSSYNSPLH
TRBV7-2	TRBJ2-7	ASSLGRGGLDYRSSYEQY
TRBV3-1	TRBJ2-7	ASSQAPGTGSYEQY
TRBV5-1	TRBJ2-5	ASSSGIKETQY
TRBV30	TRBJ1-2	AWSLGIYGYT
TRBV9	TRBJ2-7	ASSPDPRGSYEQY
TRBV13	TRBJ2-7	ASSLESFSGTSGKYEQY
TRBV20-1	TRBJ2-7	SARRGGPYEQY
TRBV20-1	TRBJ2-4	SGRGGAKNIQY